The T cell receptor (beta chain) under discussion was sequenced for a study of human T cells and chemical hapten exposure. Study information: Each week of the approximately 23-week study, patients had diphenylcyclopropenone applied to the scalp.

CDR3 length: 12 residues. CDR1 is LGHDT, CDR2 YNNKEL, per germline (reference sequence). Deletions cut 5 bases from V and 5 bases from J, with 6 bases between. Authors' methods: The median was roughly 100,000 TCRs per sample, ranging 23,224 to 690,600. TCRdb re-called the RACE reads through MiXCR, storing one row per CDR3 protein. The V and J calls and clone size come from TCRdb's table, not from the authors' own analysis. The sample lists tens of thousands of distinct CDR3 sequences, 25% to 40% seen once, with over 7.5% in the top ten. Study-wide points: As the donors had alopecia, their immune response may differ from healthy people's.

Time point noted: patch test 1, 2 weeks after DPC sensitization. Treatment reported: therapeutic diphenylcyclopropenone sensitization with weekly scalp DPC. Regarding this clonotype: The antigen remains undetermined.

This sequence joins TRBV3-1 and TRBJ2-2, with unresolved D. This receptor was taken from a man in his forties with alopecia areata. Some clones in this sample may be carry-over from other donors' samples. This material consisted of whole blood, taken in connection with sensitization to the hapten diphenylcyclopropenone (DPC). DNA for the CDR3: TGTGCCAGCAGCACAACTACCGGGGAGCTGTTTTTT. This sequence encodes CASSTTTGELFF.